This T cell receptor beta chain was sequenced for a study of memory B cells and T cells in multiple sclerosis. General study results and limits: Shared clonotype counts depended on differing compartment clone-set sizes and were normalized.

With respect to this clone: Its antigen remains unidentified.

J was trimmed by 5 bases and V by 5 bases; bases with no gene match: 5. Germline CDR1 SGHTA, CDR2 FQGNSA. The CDR3 has 14 residues. Using immunoSEQ multiplex PCR, the repertoire was profiled, and TCRdb retains in-frame clones only, with some absent. Among 46,000 or so clones listed, more than 65% were seen once. CFSE-dim autoproliferating and CFSE-high non-proliferating T cells from unstimulated culture were sequenced separately. Over 4.5x10^7 CFSE-labeled PBMCs were cultured less than eight days unstimulated, then replicate wells were pooled. The PBMCs received 0.5 uM CFSE and serum-free culture with no added stimuli.

The rearrangement links TRBV7-2 to TRBJ1-4; TRBD1 agrees at 7 bases. This receptor was identified in a human donor with multiple sclerosis. The specimen sequenced was PBMCs from blood kept in culture. CDR3 in amino acids: CASSLQGYNEKLFF. CDR3 nucleotides: TGTGCCAGCAGCCTACAGGGGTACAATGAAAAACTGTTTTTT.